This T cell receptor (beta chain) was recorded in a study of shared clonotypes between healthy human individuals. Overall study findings and caveats: Only blood underwent sampling, and tissue repertoires likely differ.

Assay used: immunoSEQ multiplex PCR; TCRdb lists only in-frame clones, some missing. The repertoire holds millions of clones, around nine tenths seen once, with around 0.15% in the top ten. In regard to this clone: The antigen is undetermined.

Germline lookup yields CDR1 KGHSH and CDR2 LQKENI. The junction had 11 bases not matched to a gene; V was cut back by 1 base and J by 5 bases. CDR3 length: 17 residues. Sequenced sample: naive CD4+ T cells sorted from blood. Subset in this sample: CD45RA+ positively selected. The clonotype was recovered from a man aged 18 to 30 in good health. V is TRBV18 and J is TRBJ2-5; 9 bases align to TRBD2. This chain's CDR3 is CASSPRVAGAALETQYF. The CDR3 nucleotides read TGTGCCAGCTCACCACGAGTAGCGGGAGCGGCCCTGGAGACCCAGTACTTC.